These T cell receptor beta chains were read from a single sample in a study of CD8 T cells in ankylosing spondylitis. TCRdb itself ran the 5' RACE reads through MiXCR, one entry per CDR3 protein. The sample lists a few hundred thousand distinct CDR3 sequences; about 7.3% were seen once. The sample taken for sequencing was blood, either unsorted or a sorted T cell fraction (not recorded which). These receptors all come from a male donor with ankylosing spondylitis. The CDR3 runs from the conserved cysteine through the conserved F or W. D genes are given only for firm matches. A clone size is listed for some rows: how often the clone was seen (once, few, many), or a class if it is expanded.

TRBD1 TRBJ2-3 TRBV5-4 - TGTGCCAGCAGCGAGATAACAGGGGGCAGCACAGATACGCAGTATTTT CASSEITGGSTDTQYF
- TRBJ2-1 TRBV14 many TGTGCCAGCAGCCACAGACTAGTCAATGAGCAGTTCTTC CASSHRLVNEQFF
- TRBJ1-4 TRBV28 many TGTGCCAGCAGTTTCTGGGCCCAAGGGCTGTTTTTT CASSFWAQGLFF
- TRBJ2-5 TRBV7-3 many TGTGCCAGCAGCTTAATTGTTGCGGAGACCCAGTACTTC CASSLIVAETQYF
- TRBJ2-6 TRBV6-2/TRBV6-3 - TGTGCCAGCGCCCTTAGCGGCTCTGGGGCCAACGTCCTGACTTTC CASALSGSGANVLTF
- TRBJ2-1 TRBV5-1 many TGCGCCAGCAGCCCGGGCAATGAGCAGTTCTTC CASSPGNEQFF
- TRBJ1-1 TRBV20-1 few TGCAGTGCTAGTGACCTCCCGAACACTGAAGCTTTCTTT CSASDLPNTEAFF
TRBD1 TRBJ2-7 TRBV27 few TGTGCCAGCAGTTTAAGGGGGCGCTTAGCCTACGAGCAGTACTTC CASSLRGRLAYEQYF
- TRBJ1-3 TRBV4-1 - TGCGCCAGCAGCAAAGACGCCCTTTCCCGGGGCTCCGGAAACACCATATATTTT CASSKDALSRGSGNTIYF
TRBD1 TRBJ2-7 TRBV27 - TGTGCCAGCAGTTGGACAGGGCAGGGCGAGCAGTACTTC CASSWTGQGEQYF
TRBD2 TRBJ2-1 TRBV28 few TGTGCCAGCGGTGAAAGCGGGAGCTCCTACAATGAGCAGTTCTTC CASGESGSSYNEQFF
TRBD2 TRBJ2-3 TRBV7-2 few TGTGCCAGCAGCTTAGCCTTTTTCCTTTTAGCGGGAGACAGCGCAGATACGCAGTATTTT CASSLAFFLLAGDSADTQYF
TRBD1 TRBJ2-7 TRBV7-2 many TGTGCCAGCAGCTTTGACAGGGGGCACTACGAGCAGTACTTC CASSFDRGHYEQYF
- TRBJ2-3 TRBV20-1 many TGCAGTGCTAGCTCGGCGGAGCGGTTCTACACAGATACGCAGTATTTT CSASSAERFYTDTQYF
TRBD1 TRBJ2-3 TRBV7-9 - TGTGCCAGCAGCTTTGGGACAGGGGAGTCAGATACGCAGTATTTT CASSFGTGESDTQYF
- TRBJ1-4 TRBV12-3/TRBV12-4 many TGTGCCAGCAGTCCACTGAGCTCTAATGAAAAACTGTTTTTT CASSPLSSNEKLFF
- TRBJ2-1 TRBV3-1 few TGTGCCAGCAGCCAAGAGAGGGGGGGGAGGACGTTCTTC CASSQERGGRTFF
- TRBJ2-7 TRBV5-1 many TGCGCCAGCAGCTTGGATGGGGTTTACGAGCAGTACTTC CASSLDGVYEQYF
TRBD2 TRBJ2-1 TRBV25-1 few TGTGCCAGCAGTGAGGGACTAGCGTTCTACAATGAGCAGTTCTTC CASSEGLAFYNEQFF
TRBD2 TRBJ2-3 TRBV7-6 many TGTGCCAGCAGCCCCGGGGGGGGGCGAACAGATACGCAGTATTTT CASSPGGGRTDTQYF
TRBD1 TRBJ1-1 TRBV7-9 many TGTGCCAGCAGCTTAGGGACAGGGAAAGCTTTCTTT CASSLGTGKAFF
- TRBJ2-2 TRBV6-1 many TGTGCCAGCAGCCGACAGTATATCGGGGAGCTGTTTTTT CASSRQYIGELFF
- TRBJ2-3 TRBV27 many TGTGCCAGCAGTTCTAGCAGCCCCGATACGCAGTATTTT CASSSSSPDTQYF
- TRBJ1-1 TRBV9 many TGTGCCAGCAGCGCCTTCACAGAGCACACTGAAGCTTTCTTT CASSAFTEHTEAFF
- TRBJ1-1 TRBV4-2 many TGTGCCAGCAGCCAGGCTTTTGGCGGGGAAACTGAAGCTTTCTTT CASSQAFGGETEAFF
- TRBJ2-7 TRBV4-1 many TGCGCCAGCAGCCAAGATAGTAGGCTTAACTCCTACGAGCAGTACTTC CASSQDSRLNSYEQYF
- TRBJ2-7 TRBV7-9 - TGTGCCAGCAGCTCCAGGGGACACTCCTACGAGCAGTACTTC CASSSRGHSYEQYF
TRBD1 TRBJ1-1 TRBV9 many TGTGCCAGCAGCGGGGGGACAGGGGCGGCTTTCTTT CASSGGTGAAFF
TRBD1 TRBJ2-1 TRBV5-6 few TGTGCCAGCAGCTTGGCCACCGGGACAGGGGGAGGGAGAGATGAGCAGTTCTTC CASSLATGTGGGRDEQFF
- TRBJ2-1 TRBV11-2 - TGTGCCAGCAGCTTAAACCGGCCGGGACGGGAGCAGTTCTTC CASSLNRPGREQFF
- TRBJ1-2 TRBV6-2/TRBV6-3 - TGTGCCAGCATGTGGGGGCGCGCTAATGGCTACACCTTC CASMWGRANGYTF
- TRBJ2-2 TRBV5-4 many TGTGCCAGCAGCGGGCGAGGCACCGACCCCGGGGAGCTGTTTTTT CASSGRGTDPGELFF
- TRBJ2-7 TRBV30 - TGTGCCTGGAGCCCTGCGAATTACTACGAGCAGTACTTC CAWSPANYYEQYF
TRBD2 TRBJ2-1 TRBV29-1 - TGCAGCGTCGATGGACTAGCGGGAAGCTCCTACAATGAGCAGTTCTTC CSVDGLAGSSYNEQFF
TRBD2 TRBJ2-1 TRBV9 many TGTGCCAGCCAACCACCGGGGGGTGAGCAGTTCTTC CASQPPGGEQFF
- TRBJ2-7 TRBV6-5 many TGTGCCAGCAGTTACTCGATTCGACAGTCCTACGAGCAGTACTTC CASSYSIRQSYEQYF
- TRBJ1-1 TRBV7-2 many TGTGCCAGCAGCTTAGCCCGTTTGAACACTGAAGCTTTCTTT CASSLARLNTEAFF
- TRBJ2-1 TRBV14 many TGTGCCAGCAGCCAAGAGGGGCTATTCAAGGATGAGCAGTTCTTC CASSQEGLFKDEQFF
- TRBJ2-1 TRBV6-2/TRBV6-3 - TGTGCCAGCAGTTACGTTTGGTCCAACAATGAGCAGTTCTTC CASSYVWSNNEQFF
- TRBJ2-7 TRBV12-3/TRBV12-4 many TGTGCCAGCAGTTTTTGGCAGTATGGGCAGTACTTC CASSFWQYGQYF
- TRBJ2-7 TRBV5-1 many TGCGCCAGCAAGCGGTACCCCTACGAGCAGTACTTC CASKRYPYEQYF
- TRBJ1-5 TRBV6-1 many TGTGCCAGCAGGGTCAGCGTGGGGGGCAATCAGCCCCAGCATTTT CASRVSVGGNQPQHF
TRBD2 TRBJ2-5 TRBV4-2 - TGTGCCAGCAGCCAAGATACATATTTTACGGCTAGCGGGGGAGGATCGGAGACCCAGTACTTC CASSQDTYFTASGGGSETQYF
- TRBJ1-1 TRBV5-6 many TGTGCCAGCAGCTTGGCGAGAGTTACGGACACTGAAGCTTTCTTT CASSLARVTDTEAFF
- TRBJ2-1 TRBV20-1 many TGCAGTGCTAGAGTTGAACCTACGGGTAATGAGCAGTTCTTC CSARVEPTGNEQFF
- TRBJ1-5 TRBV4-1 many TGCGCCAGCAGCCAAGCATCGGCAGGGAGAAAGCCCCAGCATTTT CASSQASAGRKPQHF
- TRBJ1-6 TRBV20-1 many TGCAGTGCCAAGTCCGGGACCAAACTCGTAGCCCTCCACTTT CSAKSGTKLVALHF
- TRBJ2-7 TRBV3-1 many TGTGCCAGCAGCCCCCTGATGTCCTACGAGCAGTACTTC CASSPLMSYEQYF
- TRBJ2-7 TRBV2 many TGTGCCAGCAGAGGCTACGAGCAGTACTTC CASRGYEQYF
- TRBJ2-7 TRBV7-9 many TGTGCCAGCAGCCCCAGCAGCCTTGTTTACGAGCAGTACTTC CASSPSSLVYEQYF
- TRBJ2-3 TRBV24-1 many TGTGCCACCAGTGATCACCGTTCCGTAAAGGGGACAGATACGCAGTATTTT CATSDHRSVKGTDTQYF
- TRBJ1-1 TRBV12-3/TRBV12-4 - TGTGCCAGCAGTTTAGGAGGGGGTGACACTGAAGCTTTCTTT CASSLGGGDTEAFF
- TRBJ2-2 TRBV24-1 many TGTGCCACCAGTGATTTCAGGACCGAGAACACCGGGGAGCTGTTTTTT CATSDFRTENTGELFF
TRBD2 TRBJ2-1 TRBV4-1 many TGCGCCAGCAGCCAAGAGAATAGCGGGAGTAATAATGAGCAGTTCTTC CASSQENSGSNNEQFF